The T cell receptor (beta chain) described here comes from a study of shared clonotypes between healthy human individuals. Germline-derived CDR1 and CDR2 are SGHAT and FQNNGV. The CDR3 runs to 15 residues. The V segment lost 2 bases and the J segment 8 bases; nucleotides outside the gene matches: 6. The naive CD8 fraction comprised CD45RO-negative cells positively selected for CCR7 and excluded terminally differentiated effector memory CD45RA+ cells. Clones were read by immunoSEQ multiplex PCR, and TCRdb kept only the in-frame ones, dropping some. Counted here are roughly 2 million clones, 85% to 95% occurring once; the ten biggest clones make up around 1.1%.

J is TRBJ2-2 and V is TRBV11-2, with 9 bases matching TRBD2. The clonotype originates from a man between 18 and 29 years old in good health. Sequenced sample: naive CD8+ T cells sorted from blood. The CDR3 is CASSLLAGTSGELFF. The CDR3 coding sequence is TGTGCCAGCAGCTTACTAGCGGGAACGTCGGGGGAGCTGTTTTTT.